The rows below give T cell receptor beta chains drawn from one sample of a study of OX40 agonist ivuxolimab in advanced cancers. Only in-frame clones appear in the TCRdb table, and some are missing; sequencing was by immunoSEQ multiplex PCR. The sample includes roughly 76,000 clones, roughly 86% seen only once; the top ten take approximately 8%. The specimen was CD4+ or CD8+ T cells sorted from blood, collected in a trial of the OX40 agonist ivuxolimab. The receptor set was obtained from an adult with an advanced solid tumor such as melanoma, head and neck, liver or kidney cancer. The CDR3 runs from the conserved cysteine through the conserved F or W. Fields, in order: V gene, clone size, D gene, J gene, CDR3 protein, CDR3 DNA. D genes are given only for firm matches. Size tells how often a clone was seen (once, few, many) or the class of an expanded clone, and some rows leave it out.

TRBV6-1	NA	NA	TRBJ1-2	CASSPRPQGYGYTF	TGTGCCAGCAGTCCAAGGCCACAGGGCTACGGCTACACCTTC
TRBV14	NA	NA	TRBJ2-3	CASSRRGFTNTQYF	TGTGCCAGCAGCCGTAGGGGGTTCACGAATACGCAGTATTTT
TRBV5-4	NA	NA	TRBJ1-3	CASSLFDGSGNTIYF	TGTGCCAGCAGCTTGTTCGACGGCTCTGGAAACACCATATATTTT
TRBV6-4	NA	NA	TRBJ2-2	CASSVRGNTGELFF	TGTGCCAGCAGTGTTCGAGGGAACACCGGGGAGCTGTTTTTT
TRBV5-4	NA	NA	TRBJ1-2	CASSSSNYGYTF	TGTGCCAGCAGCTCTTCTAACTATGGCTACACCTTC
TRBV27	NA	NA	TRBJ2-7	CASSLATGNEQYF	TGTGCCAGCAGTTTGGCAACGGGGAACGAGCAGTACTTC
TRBV19	once	TRBD2	TRBJ2-2	CATVSPAGGLLNTGELFF	TGTGCCACCGTATCCCCGGCGGGGGGACTATTGAACACCGGGGAGCTGTTTTTT
TRBV7-2	once	NA	TRBJ1-1	CASSLMRGVGEAFF	TGTGCCAGCAGCCTAATGAGAGGGGTGGGAGAAGCTTTCTTT
TRBV25-1	NA	NA	TRBJ2-6	CASSDRLTGANVLTF	TGTGCCAGCAGTGACCGGCTAACTGGGGCCAACGTCCTGACTTTC
TRBV27	NA	TRBD1	TRBJ1-2	CASSRADRGPNGYTF	TGTGCCAGCAGTCGCGCTGACAGGGGGCCTAATGGCTACACCTTC
TRBV9	NA	TRBD2	TRBJ2-3	CASSAGLAVFTDTQYF	TGTGCCAGCAGCGCGGGACTAGCGGTCTTCACAGATACGCAGTATTTT
TRBV18	NA	NA	TRBJ2-3	CASSPNLFTRAGDTQYF	TGTGCCAGCTCGCCAAACCTCTTTACCCGGGCGGGGGATACGCAGTATTTT
TRBV16	NA	NA	TRBJ1-2	CASSQSRGAYGYTF	TGTGCCAGCAGCCAATCGAGGGGCGCATATGGCTACACCTTC
TRBV2	many	TRBD1	TRBJ1-2	CASSPGQGGYGYTF	TGTGCCAGCTCTCCGGGACAGGGCGGCTATGGCTACACCTTC
TRBV28	NA	NA	TRBJ2-7	CATTLPGAKSEQYF	TGTGCCACCACGCTGCCGGGGGCTAAGAGCGAGCAGTACTTC
TRBV6-5	NA	TRBD2	TRBJ2-1	CASSTSGVYNEQFF	TGTGCCAGCAGCACTAGCGGGGTGTACAATGAGCAGTTCTTC
TRBV30	NA	TRBD2	TRBJ2-1	CAWSQRSGLAGYNEQFF	TGTGCCTGGAGTCAAAGGTCCGGACTAGCGGGATACAATGAGCAGTTCTTC
TRBV10-3	once	NA	TRBJ2-3	CAISESGRTDTQYF	TGTGCCATCAGTGAGTCGGGCAGGACAGATACGCAGTATTTT
TRBV15	NA	NA	TRBJ2-4	CATSRDPTRGRNIQYF	TGTGCCACCAGCAGAGATCCGACTAGAGGTAGAAACATTCAGTACTTC